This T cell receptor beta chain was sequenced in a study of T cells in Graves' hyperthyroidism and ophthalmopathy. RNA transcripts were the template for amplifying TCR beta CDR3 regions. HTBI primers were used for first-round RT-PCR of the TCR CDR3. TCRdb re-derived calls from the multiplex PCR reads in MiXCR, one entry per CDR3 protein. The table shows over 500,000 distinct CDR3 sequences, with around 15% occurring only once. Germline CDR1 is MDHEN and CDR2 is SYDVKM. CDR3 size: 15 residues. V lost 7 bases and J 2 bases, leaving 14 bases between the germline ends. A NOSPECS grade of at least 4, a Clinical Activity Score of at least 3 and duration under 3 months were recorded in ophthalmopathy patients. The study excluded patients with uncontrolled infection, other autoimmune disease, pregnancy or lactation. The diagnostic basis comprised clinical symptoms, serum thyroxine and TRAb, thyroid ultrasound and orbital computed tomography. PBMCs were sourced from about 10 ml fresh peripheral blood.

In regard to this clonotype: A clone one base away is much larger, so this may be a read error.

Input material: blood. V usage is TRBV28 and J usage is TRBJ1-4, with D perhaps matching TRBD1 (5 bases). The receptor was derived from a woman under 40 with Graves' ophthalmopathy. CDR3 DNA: TGTGCCAGCACCCGCGGCCAGGGTACTAATGAAAAACTGTTTTTT. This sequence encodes CASTRGQGTNEKLFF.